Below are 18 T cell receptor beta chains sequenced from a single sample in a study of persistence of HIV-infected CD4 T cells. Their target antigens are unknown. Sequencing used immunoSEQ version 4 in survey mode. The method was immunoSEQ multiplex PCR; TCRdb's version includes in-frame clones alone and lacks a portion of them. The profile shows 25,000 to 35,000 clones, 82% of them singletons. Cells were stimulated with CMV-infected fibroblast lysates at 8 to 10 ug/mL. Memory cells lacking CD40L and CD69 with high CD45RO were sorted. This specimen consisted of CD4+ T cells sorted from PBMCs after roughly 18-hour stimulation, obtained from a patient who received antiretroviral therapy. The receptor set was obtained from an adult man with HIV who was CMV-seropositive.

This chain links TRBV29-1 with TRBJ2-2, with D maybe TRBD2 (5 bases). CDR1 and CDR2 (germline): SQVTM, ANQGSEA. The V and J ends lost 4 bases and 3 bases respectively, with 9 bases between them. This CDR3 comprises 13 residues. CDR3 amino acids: CSVVSDYTGELFF. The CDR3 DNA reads TGCAGCGTTGTATCGGACTACACCGGGGAGCTGTTTTTT.

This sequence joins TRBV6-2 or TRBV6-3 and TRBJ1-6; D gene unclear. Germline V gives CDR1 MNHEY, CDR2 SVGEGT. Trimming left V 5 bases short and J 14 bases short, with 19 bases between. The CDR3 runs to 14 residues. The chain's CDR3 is CASSGENYNSALHF. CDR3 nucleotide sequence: TGTGCCAGCAGTGGGGAGAACTATAATTCGGCCCTCCACTTT.

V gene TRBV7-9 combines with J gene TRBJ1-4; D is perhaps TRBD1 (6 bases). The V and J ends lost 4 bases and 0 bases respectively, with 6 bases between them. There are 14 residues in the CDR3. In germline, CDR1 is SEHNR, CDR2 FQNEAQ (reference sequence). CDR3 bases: TGTGCCAGCAGCTACAGGGCAACTAATGAAAAACTGTTTTTT. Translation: CASSYRATNEKLFF.

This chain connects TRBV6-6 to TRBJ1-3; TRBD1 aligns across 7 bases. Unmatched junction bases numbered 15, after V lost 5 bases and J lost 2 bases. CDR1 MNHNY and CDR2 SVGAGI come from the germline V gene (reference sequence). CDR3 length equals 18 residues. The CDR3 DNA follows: TGTGCCAGCAGTCCTTCCAATGGACAGGATAATGCTGGAAACACCATATATTTT. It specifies CASSPSNGQDNAGNTIYF.

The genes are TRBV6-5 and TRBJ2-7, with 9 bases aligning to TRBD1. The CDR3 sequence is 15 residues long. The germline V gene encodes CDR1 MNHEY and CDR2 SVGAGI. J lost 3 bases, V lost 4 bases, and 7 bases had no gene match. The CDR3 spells CASSLSTGGSYEQYF. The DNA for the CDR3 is TGTGCCAGCAGTTTGTCGACAGGGGGTAGCTACGAGCAGTACTTC.

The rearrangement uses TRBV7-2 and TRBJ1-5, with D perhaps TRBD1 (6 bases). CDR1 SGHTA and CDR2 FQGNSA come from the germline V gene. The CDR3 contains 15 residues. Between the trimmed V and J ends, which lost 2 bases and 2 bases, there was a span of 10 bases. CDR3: CASSLFAGGNQPQHF. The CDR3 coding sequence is TGTGCCAGCAGCTTATTCGCAGGGGGCAATCAGCCCCAGCATTTT.

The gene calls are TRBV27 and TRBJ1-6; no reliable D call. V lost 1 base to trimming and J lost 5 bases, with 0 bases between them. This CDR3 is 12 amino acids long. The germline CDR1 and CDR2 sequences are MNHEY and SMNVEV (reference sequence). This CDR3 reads CASSLYNSPLHF. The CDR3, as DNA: TGTGCCAGCAGTTTATATAATTCACCCCTCCACTTT.

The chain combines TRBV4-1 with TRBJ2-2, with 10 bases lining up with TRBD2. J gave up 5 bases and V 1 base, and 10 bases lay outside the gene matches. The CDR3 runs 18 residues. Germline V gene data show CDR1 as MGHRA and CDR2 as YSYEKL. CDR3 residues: CASSQAYPASGGTGELFF. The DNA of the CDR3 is TGCGCCAGCAGCCAAGCATATCCAGCTAGCGGGGGTACCGGGGAGCTGTTTTTT.

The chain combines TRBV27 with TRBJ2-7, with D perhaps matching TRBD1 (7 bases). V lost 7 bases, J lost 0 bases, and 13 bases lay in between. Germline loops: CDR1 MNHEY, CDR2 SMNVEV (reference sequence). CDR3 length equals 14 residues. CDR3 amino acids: CASKPGGSSYEQYF. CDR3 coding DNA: TGTGCCAGCAAGCCAGGGGGGAGCTCCTACGAGCAGTACTTC.

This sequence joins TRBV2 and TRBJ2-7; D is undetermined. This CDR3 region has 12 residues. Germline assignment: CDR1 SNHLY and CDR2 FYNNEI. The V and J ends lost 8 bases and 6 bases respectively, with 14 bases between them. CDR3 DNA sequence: TGTGCCAGCCATTTTGGGGTTTTCGAGCAGTACTTC. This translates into CASHFGVFEQYF.

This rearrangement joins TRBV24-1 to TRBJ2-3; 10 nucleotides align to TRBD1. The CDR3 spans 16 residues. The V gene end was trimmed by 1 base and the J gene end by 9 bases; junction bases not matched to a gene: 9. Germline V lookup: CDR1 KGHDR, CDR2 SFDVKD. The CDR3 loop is CATSDFGTGDSGTQYF. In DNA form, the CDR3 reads TGTGCCACCAGTGATTTTGGGACAGGGGACTCAGGGACGCAGTATTTT.

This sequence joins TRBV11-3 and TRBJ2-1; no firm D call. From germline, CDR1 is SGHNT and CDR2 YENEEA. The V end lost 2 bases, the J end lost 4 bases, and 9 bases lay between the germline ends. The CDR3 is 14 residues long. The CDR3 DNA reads TGTGCCAGCAGCTTAAAAACGGGTTACAATGAGCAGTTCTTC. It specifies CASSLKTGYNEQFF.

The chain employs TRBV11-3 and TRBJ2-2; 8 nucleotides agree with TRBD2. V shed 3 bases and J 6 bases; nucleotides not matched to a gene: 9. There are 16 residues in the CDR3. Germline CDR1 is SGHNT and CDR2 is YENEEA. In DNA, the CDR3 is TGTGCCAGCAGCTTGGCCCGGACTAGCTTGCCCGGGGAGCTGTTTTTT. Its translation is CASSLARTSLPGELFF.

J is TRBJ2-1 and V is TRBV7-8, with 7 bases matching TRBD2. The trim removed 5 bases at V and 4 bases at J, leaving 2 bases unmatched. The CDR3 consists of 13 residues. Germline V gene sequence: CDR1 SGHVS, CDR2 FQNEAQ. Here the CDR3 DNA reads TGTGCCAGCAGCCCAGCGGGGTACAATGAGCAGTTCTTC. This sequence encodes CASSPAGYNEQFF.

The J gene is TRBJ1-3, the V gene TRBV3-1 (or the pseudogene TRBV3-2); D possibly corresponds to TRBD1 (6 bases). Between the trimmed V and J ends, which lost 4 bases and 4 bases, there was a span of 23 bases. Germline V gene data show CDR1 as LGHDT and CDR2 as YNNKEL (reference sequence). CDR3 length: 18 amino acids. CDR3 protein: CASSLTGSGRLGGNTIYF. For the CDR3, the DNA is TGTGCCAGCAGCCTTACAGGGTCGGGCAGGCTGGGAGGAAACACCATATATTTT.

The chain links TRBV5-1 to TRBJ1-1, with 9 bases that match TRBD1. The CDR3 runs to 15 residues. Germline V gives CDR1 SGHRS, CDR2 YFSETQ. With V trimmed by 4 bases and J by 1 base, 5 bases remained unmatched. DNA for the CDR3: TGCGCCAGCAGCCTGGACAGGGGACAGAACACTGAAGCTTTCTTT. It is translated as CASSLDRGQNTEAFF.

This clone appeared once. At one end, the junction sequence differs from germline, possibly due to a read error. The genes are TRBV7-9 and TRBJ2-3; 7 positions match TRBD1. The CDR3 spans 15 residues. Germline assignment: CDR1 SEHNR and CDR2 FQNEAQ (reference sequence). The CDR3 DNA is TGTGCCAGCAGCCTAGCAGGGGGAAGGACAGATACGCAGTATTTT. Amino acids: CASSLAGGRTDTQYF. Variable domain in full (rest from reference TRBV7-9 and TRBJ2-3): DTGVSQNPRHKITKRGQNVTFRCDPISEHNRLYWYRQTLGQGPEFLTYFQNEAQLEKSRLLSDRFSAERPKGSFSTLEIQRTEQGDSAMYLCASSLAGGRTDTQYFGPGTRLTVL.

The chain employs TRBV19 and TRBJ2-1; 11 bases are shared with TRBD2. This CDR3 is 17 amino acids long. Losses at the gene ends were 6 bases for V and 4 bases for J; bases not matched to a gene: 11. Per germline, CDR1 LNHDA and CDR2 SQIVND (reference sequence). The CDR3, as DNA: TGTGCCAGTAGCGCTTCTTTGACTAGCGGGGTTTACAATGAGCAGTTCTTC. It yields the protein CASSASLTSGVYNEQFF.